This T cell receptor beta chain was sequenced during a study of tissue T cells after allogeneic stem cell transplantation. Libraries were prepared by immunoSEQ multiplex PCR; TCRdb keeps only in-frame clonotypes and omits some of them. The repertoire holds under 7,500 clones, 45% to 55% seen once, with 5.5% in the top ten. This clone was observed a few times. The genes and germline here are from mouse. In the same sample, other DNA sequences code for this CDR3. Time point defined: mouse harvest day 7 after allogeneic transplant. Tail vein injection delivered 10^7 T-cell-depleted bone marrow cells and 10^6 splenic CD5+ T cells. The sample taken for sequencing was gut tissue. The TCR was taken from a female BALB/c mouse given C57BL/6 T cells with graft-versus-host disease after an allogeneic hematopoietic cell transplant.

CDR3 DNA (partial): TGTGCAAGCAGCTTAGGGGGGAACTATGCTGAGCAGTTC. It specifies CASSLGGNYAEQF. The CDR3 in full is CASSLGGNYAEQFF. The chain employs TRBV16 and TRBJ2-1; perhaps D is TRBD1 or TRBD2 (5 bases each). The read comes to an end 1 residue before the CDR3 does, leaving the germline J gene to fill in the end. The CDR3 runs 14 residues. Germline CDR1 is SGHSA and CDR2 is FRNQAP. Trimming took off 1 base at V and 1 base at J, with 5 bases between the two ends.